This TCR beta chain was retrieved from a study of T cells in Graves' hyperthyroidism and ophthalmopathy. The CDR3 totals 15 residues. CDR1 and CDR2 from the germline V gene are SGDLS and YYNGEE. Comment on this clonotype: This may be a read error, as it is one base from a much larger clone.

TCR beta CDR3 sequences were amplified from RNA transcripts. HTBI primers drove first-round RT-PCR of the TCR CDR3. TCRdb re-called the multiplex PCR reads through MiXCR, storing one row per CDR3 protein. The sample records hundreds of thousands of distinct CDR3 sequences, about 15% being singletons. The chain combines TRBV9 with TRBJ2-7; 8 bases agree with TRBD2. This clonotype originated in a woman under 40 with Graves' hyperthyroidism that later progressed to Graves' ophthalmopathy. The sequencing sample was made of blood. CDR3 amino acids: CASSVDSGRPYERYF. The CDR3 DNA reads as TGTGCCAGCAGCGTAGACAGCGGGAGACCCTACGAGCGGTACTTC.